The clone carrying this T cell receptor (beta chain) was found a few times. The sample is drawn from a study of blood T cell repertoires in COVID-19. Study background: The origin of the acute and convalescent COVID-19 samples was the United States, Italy and Spain. PBMCs, B-cell-depleted T cells, or T cells were the source of the cDNA or gDNA that made up the material.

Here immunoSEQ multiplex PCR was the method, and the copy in TCRdb shows in-frame clones only, minus some. Of 280,000 or so clones detected, approximately 83% appear once; the ten largest clones hold 2% to 2.5%. V lost 5 bases to trimming and J lost 8 bases, with 15 bases between them. The CDR3 covers 13 residues. Germline CDR1 is MNHEY and CDR2 is SVGEGT. This sequence originates from a woman under 40 who had recovered from COVID-19. The chain is built from TRBV6-2 or TRBV6-3 and TRBJ1-2; the D gene is possibly TRBD1 (6 bases). The sample comprised peripheral blood. The CDR3 bases are TGTGCCAGCAGTCCGGACAGCCCGGAGGGCTACACCTTC. It codes for CASSPDSPEGYTF.